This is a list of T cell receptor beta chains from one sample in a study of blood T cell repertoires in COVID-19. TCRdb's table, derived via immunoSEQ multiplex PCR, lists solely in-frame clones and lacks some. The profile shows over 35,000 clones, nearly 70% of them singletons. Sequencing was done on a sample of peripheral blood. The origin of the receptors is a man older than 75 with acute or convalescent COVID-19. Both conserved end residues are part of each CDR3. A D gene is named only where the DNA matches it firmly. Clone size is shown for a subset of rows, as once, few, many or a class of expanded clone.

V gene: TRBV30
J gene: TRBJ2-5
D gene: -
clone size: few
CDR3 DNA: TGTGCCTGGAGCCTGGGCGGGGCAGGAGAAGAGACCCAGTACTTC
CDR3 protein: CAWSLGGAGEETQYF

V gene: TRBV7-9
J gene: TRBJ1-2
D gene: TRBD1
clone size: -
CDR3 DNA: TGTGCCAGCAGCCCAGGGACAGCTGGCTACACCTTC
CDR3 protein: CASSPGTAGYTF

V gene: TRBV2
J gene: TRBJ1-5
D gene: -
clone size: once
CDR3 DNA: TGTGCCAGCACTATAACAGGAACTCAGCCCCAGCATTTT
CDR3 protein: CASTITGTQPQHF

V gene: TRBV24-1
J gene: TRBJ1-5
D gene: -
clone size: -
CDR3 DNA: TGTGCCACCAGTGAGTTGTCGGGGGATAGCAATCAGCCCCAGCATTTT
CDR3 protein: CATSELSGDSNQPQHF

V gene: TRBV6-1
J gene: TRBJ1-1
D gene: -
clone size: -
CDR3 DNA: TGTGCCAGCAGTGAAAGGGGGAGGGGATCTGAAGCTTTCTTT
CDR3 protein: CASSERGRGSEAFF

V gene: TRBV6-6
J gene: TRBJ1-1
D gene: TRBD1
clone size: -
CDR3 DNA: TGTGCCAGCAGTCGACAGGGGGCTAAGAGCACTGAAGCTTTCTTT
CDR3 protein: CASSRQGAKSTEAFF

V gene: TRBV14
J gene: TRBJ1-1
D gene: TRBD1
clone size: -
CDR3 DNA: TGTGCCAGCAGCCACCGGACAGGGTGGACTGAAGCTTTCTTT
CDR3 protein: CASSHRTGWTEAFF

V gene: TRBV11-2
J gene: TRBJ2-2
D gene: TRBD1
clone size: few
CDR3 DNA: TGTGCCAGCAGCCTAAACAGGGGGGGGGAGCTGTTTTTT
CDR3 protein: CASSLNRGGELFF

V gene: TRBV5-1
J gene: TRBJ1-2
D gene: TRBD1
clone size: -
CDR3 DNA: TGCGCCAGCAGCCGGGGACAGGGGAATGGCTACACCTTC
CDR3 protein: CASSRGQGNGYTF

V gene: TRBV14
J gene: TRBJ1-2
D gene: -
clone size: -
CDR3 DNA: TGTGCCAGCAGCTTCAACTTGAGGGACACAACTAACTATGGCTACACCTTC
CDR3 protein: CASSFNLRDTTNYGYTF

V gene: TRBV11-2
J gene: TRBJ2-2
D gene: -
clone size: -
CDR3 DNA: TGTGCCAGCAGCTATGAGACAGGCCCGACCGGGGAGCTGTTTTTT
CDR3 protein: CASSYETGPTGELFF

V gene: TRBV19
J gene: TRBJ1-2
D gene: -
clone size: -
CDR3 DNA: TGTGCCAGTAGTATTTCGTGGCAGAACTATGGCTACACCTTC
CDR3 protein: CASSISWQNYGYTF

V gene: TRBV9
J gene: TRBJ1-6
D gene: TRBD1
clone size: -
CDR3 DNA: TGTGCCAGCAGCGTCCAGGGGGTGTCTTCACCCCTCCACTTT
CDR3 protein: CASSVQGVSSPLHF

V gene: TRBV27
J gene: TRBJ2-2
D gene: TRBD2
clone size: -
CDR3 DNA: TGTGCCAGCAGTTCCCTTTTGGCGGGGGGGCGCGGGGAGCTGTTTTTT
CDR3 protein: CASSSLLAGGRGELFF

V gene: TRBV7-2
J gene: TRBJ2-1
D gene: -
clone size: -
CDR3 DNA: TGTGCCAGCAGCGGACTTTACAATGAGCAGTTCTTC
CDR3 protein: CASSGLYNEQFF

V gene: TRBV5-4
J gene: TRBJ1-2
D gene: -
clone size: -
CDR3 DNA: TGTGCCAGCAGCTTCTGGGGCGCGGACTATGGCTACACCTTC
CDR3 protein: CASSFWGADYGYTF

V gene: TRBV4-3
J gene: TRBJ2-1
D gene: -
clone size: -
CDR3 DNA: TGCGCCAGCAGCCAAGAGCCGGGAGCAACTATGAATGAGCAGTTCTTC
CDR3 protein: CASSQEPGATMNEQFF

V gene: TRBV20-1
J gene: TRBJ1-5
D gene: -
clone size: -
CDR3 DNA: TGCAGTGCTAGTACGTACCGGGCCGCGGGGCAGCCCCAGCATTTT
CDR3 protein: CSASTYRAAGQPQHF

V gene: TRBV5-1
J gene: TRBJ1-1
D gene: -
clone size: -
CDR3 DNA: TGCGCCAGCAGCTGGGCCGGCGGGGGAAGGGGGGAAGCTTTCTTT
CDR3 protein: CASSWAGGGRGEAFF

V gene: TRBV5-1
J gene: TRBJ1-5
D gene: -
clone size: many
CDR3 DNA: TGCGCCAGCAGCTCGGGGGATAGCAATCAGCCCCAGCATTTT
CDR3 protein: CASSSGDSNQPQHF

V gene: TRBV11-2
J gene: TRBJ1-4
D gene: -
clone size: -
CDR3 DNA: TGTGCCAGCAGCTTAGCCGCCCGGGGGGAAAGACTGTTTTTT
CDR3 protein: CASSLAARGERLFF

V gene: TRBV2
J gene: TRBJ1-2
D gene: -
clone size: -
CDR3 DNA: TGTGCCAGCAGGGCACAGGGTGTTGACTATGGCTACACCTTC
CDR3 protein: CASRAQGVDYGYTF

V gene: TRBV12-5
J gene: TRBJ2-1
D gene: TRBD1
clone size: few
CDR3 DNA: TGTGCTAGTGGTTGGTTCCCACGGGACAGCTGGAACAATGAGCAGTTCTTC
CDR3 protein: CASGWFPRDSWNNEQFF

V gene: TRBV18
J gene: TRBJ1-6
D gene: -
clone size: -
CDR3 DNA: TGTGCCAGCTCACTACTCCAGGGTAGGGGCAATTCACCCCTCCACTTT
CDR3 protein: CASSLLQGRGNSPLHF

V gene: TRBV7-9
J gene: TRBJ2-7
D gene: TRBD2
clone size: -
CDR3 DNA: TGTGCCAGCAGCTTGCTCGGACTAGCGGGAATGGAGCAGTACTTC
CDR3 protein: CASSLLGLAGMEQYF

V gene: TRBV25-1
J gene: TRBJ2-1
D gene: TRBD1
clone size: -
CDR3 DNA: TGTGCCAGCAGTGATCCAGGGGGATTTTACAATGAGCAGTTCTTC
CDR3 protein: CASSDPGGFYNEQFF

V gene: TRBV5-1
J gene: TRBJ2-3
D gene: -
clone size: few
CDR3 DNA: TGCGCCAGCAGCTTGGGTAGCCCAGATACGCAGTATTTT
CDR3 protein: CASSLGSPDTQYF

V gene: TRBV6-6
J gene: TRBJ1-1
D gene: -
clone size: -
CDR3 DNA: TGTGCCAGCAGACGCCCGGAGGCGGGGGCGGACACTGAAGCTTTCTTT
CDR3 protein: CASRRPEAGADTEAFF

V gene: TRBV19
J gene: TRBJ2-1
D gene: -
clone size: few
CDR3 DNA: TGTGCCAGTAGTATAGCAACTAGCCGTCCCTACAATGAGCAGTTCTTC
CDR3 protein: CASSIATSRPYNEQFF

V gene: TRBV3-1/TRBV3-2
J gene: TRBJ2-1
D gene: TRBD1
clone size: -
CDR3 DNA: TGTGCCAGCAGCCAAGATCTGACAGGGGGTGGAAATGAGCAGTTCTTC
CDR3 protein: CASSQDLTGGGNEQFF

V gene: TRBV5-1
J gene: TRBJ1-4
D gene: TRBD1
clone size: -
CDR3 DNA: TGCGCCAGCAGCTTGCGACCGGGACAGGAAAATGAAAAACTGTTTTTT
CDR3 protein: CASSLRPGQENEKLFF

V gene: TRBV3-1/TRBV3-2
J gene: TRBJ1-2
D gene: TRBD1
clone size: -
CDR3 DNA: TGTGCCAGCAGCCAAGATCACACAGGGGGCTATGGCTACACCTTC
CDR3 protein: CASSQDHTGGYGYTF

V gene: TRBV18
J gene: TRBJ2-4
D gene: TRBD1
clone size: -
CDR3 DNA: TGTGCCAGCTCACGAAACGCCGGGACAGGGGGTGAAAACATTCAGTACTTC
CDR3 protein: CASSRNAGTGGENIQYF

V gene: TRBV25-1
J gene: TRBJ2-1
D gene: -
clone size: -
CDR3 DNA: TGTGCCAGCAGTCCCGATAGGGGTGAGCAGTTCTTC
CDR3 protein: CASSPDRGEQFF

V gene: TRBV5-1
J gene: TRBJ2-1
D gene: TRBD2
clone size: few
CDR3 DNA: TGCGCCAGCACCTTGCGGGAGGCGGGCTACAATGAGCAGTTCTTC
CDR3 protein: CASTLREAGYNEQFF

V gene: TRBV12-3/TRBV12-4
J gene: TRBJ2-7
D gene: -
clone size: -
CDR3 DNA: TGTGCCAGCAGCCAAATCCATCACGAGCAGTACTTC
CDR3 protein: CASSQIHHEQYF

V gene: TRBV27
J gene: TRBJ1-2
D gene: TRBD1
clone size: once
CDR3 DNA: TGTGCCAGCAGTCCACGGGACAGCTATGGCTACACCTTC
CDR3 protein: CASSPRDSYGYTF

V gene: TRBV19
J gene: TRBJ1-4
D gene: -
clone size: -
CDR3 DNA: TGTGCCAGTACGACATCACCATATGAAAAACTGTTTTTT
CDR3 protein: CASTTSPYEKLFF

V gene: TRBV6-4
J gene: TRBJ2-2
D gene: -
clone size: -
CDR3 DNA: TGTGCCAGCAGTGACTCCACAGGGTTAGCGACCGGGGAGCTGTTTTTT
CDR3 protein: CASSDSTGLATGELFF

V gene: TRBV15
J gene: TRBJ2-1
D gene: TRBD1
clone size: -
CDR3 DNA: TGTGCCACCAGCAGATCACAGGGGTTCGGGGTTAGCGATGAGCAGTTCTTC
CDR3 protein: CATSRSQGFGVSDEQFF

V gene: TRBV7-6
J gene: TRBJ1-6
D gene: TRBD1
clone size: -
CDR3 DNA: TGTGCCAGCAGCCCGACGAGACAGGGCGGCAATTCACCCCTCCACTTT
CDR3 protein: CASSPTRQGGNSPLHF

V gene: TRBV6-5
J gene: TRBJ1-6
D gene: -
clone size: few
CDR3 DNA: TGTGCCAGCAGTTTCGGACAGAGAAATTCACCCCTCCACTTT
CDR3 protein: CASSFGQRNSPLHF

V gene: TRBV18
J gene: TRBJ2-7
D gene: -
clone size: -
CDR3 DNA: TGTGCCAGCGGCCTCGCGGGCGAGAACTACGAGCAGTACTTC
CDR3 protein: CASGLAGENYEQYF

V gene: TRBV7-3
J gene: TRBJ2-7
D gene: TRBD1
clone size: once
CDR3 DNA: TGTGCCAGCAGCCCCGGACAGGGCCACGAGCAGTACTTC
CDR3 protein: CASSPGQGHEQYF

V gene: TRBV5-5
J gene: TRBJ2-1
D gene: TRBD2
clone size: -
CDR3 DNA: TGTGCCAGCAGCTTGGTGGGTAGCGGGAGAGATGAGCAGTTCTTC
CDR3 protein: CASSLVGSGRDEQFF

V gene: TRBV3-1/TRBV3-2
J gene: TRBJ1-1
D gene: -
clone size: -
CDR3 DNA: TGTGCCAGCAGCCCGGACACCGGGGGCACTGAAGCTTTCTTT
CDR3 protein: CASSPDTGGTEAFF

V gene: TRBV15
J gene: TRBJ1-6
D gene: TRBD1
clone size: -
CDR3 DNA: TGTGCCACCAGTAGGGACAGTAATTCACCCCTCCACTTT
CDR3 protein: CATSRDSNSPLHF

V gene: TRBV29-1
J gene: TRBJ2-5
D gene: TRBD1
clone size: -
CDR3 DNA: TGCAGCGTAACCGGGACAGGGGGTGAGACCCAGTACTTC
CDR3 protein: CSVTGTGGETQYF

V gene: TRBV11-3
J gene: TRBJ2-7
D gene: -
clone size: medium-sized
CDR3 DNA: TGTGCCAGCGGCACACCGGAGGAGCAGTACTTC
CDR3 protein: CASGTPEEQYF

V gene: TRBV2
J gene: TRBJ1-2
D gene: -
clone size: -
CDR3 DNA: TGTGCCAGCACCGTCGGACAGTCGGTCCATGGCTACACCTTC
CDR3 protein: CASTVGQSVHGYTF

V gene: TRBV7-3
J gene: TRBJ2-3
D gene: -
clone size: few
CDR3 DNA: TGTGCCAGCAGCTTAAGTGGGGGCCTAGAGGGGACGCAGTATTTT
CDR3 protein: CASSLSGGLEGTQYF

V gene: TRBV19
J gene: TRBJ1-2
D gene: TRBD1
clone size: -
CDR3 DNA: TGTGCCAGTAGTAGGGGACAGGGAGTAGGCGGCTACACCTTC
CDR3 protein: CASSRGQGVGGYTF

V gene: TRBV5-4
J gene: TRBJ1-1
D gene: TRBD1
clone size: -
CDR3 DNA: TGTGCCAGCAGCCTGATGGTTACTCGGGACAGTTACGAAGCTTTCTTT
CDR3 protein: CASSLMVTRDSYEAFF

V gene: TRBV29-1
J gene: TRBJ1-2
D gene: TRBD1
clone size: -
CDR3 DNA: TGCAGCGTGACCTCCGGGACAGGAAGATTTGGCTACACCTTC
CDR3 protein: CSVTSGTGRFGYTF

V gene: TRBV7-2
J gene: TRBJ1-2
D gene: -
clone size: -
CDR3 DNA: TGTGCCAGCTCCCGGACAGAAAACTATGGCTACACCTTC
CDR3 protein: CASSRTENYGYTF

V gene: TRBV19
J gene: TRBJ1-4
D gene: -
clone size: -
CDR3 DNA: TGTGCCAGTAAAGTTACAGCAACTAATGAAAAACTGTTTTTT
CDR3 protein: CASKVTATNEKLFF

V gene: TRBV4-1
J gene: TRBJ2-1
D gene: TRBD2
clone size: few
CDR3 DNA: TGCGCCAGCAGCCAAGGGGGAGGGCGGAATGAGCAGTTCTTC
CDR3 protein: CASSQGGGRNEQFF

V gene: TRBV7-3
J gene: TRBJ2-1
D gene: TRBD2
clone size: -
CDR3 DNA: TGTGCCAGCAGCCCTAGCGGGGCGACCAATGAGCAGTTCTTC
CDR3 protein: CASSPSGATNEQFF

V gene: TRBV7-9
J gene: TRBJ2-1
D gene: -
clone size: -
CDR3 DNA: TGTGCCAGCAGCTTAGTGAGGACAGACAATGAGCAGTTCTTC
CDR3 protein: CASSLVRTDNEQFF